The sequence of this T cell receptor beta chain was determined in a study of beta chain features in type 1 diabetes. All of the isolated RNA was reverse transcribed, so expressed TCRB transcripts were sequenced. The method was immunoSEQ multiplex PCR; TCRdb's version includes in-frame clones alone and lacks a portion of them. Of under 300,000 clones listed, 25% to 35% were seen once; the top ten hold approximately 4%. General study points: Researchers caution that PCR might favor shorter templates, equally among patients and controls.

The CDR3 consists of 12 residues. The germline V gene encodes CDR1 ENHRY and CDR2 SYGVKD. J was trimmed by 5 bases and V by 10 bases; bases with no gene match: 5. Points on this clone: The antigen remains undetermined.

Sequences were obtained from central memory CD4+ T cells from blood. This clonotype was obtained from a young man in good health. The chain is built from TRBV10-3 and TRBJ1-1; 9 nucleotides match TRBD1. This CDR3 reads CATWTGATEAFF. CDR3 nucleotides: TGTGCCACCTGGACAGGGGCGACTGAAGCTTTCTTT.